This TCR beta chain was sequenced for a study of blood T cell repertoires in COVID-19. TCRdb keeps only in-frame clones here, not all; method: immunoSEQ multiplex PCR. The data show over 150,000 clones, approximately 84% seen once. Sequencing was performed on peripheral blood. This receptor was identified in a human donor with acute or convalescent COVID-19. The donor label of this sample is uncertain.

CDR3 residues: CASSYGYEQFF. The CDR3 nucleotides are TGTGCCAGCAGTTACGGCTATGAGCAGTTCTTC. This chain connects TRBV6-5 to TRBJ2-1, with D uncertain. Trimming took off 2 bases at V and 8 bases at J, with 4 bases between the two ends. Germline V gene lookup returns CDR1 MNHEY and CDR2 SVGAGI. The length of the CDR3 is 11 residues.